The 32 T cell receptor beta chains in this list originate from one sample, sequenced in a study of blood T cell repertoires in COVID-19. Generated by immunoSEQ multiplex PCR, the TCRdb table keeps only in-frame clones and is missing some. The table shows some 200,000 clones, with about 91% occurring only once. Sequenced: peripheral blood. The receptors were gathered from a man aged 25-40 years with acute or convalescent COVID-19.

This chain connects TRBV28 to TRBJ1-5; 7 bases are a match to TRBD1. CDR3 length: 15 amino acids. The germline CDR1 and CDR2 sequences are MDHEN and SYDVKM. The trim removed 3 bases at V and 7 bases at J, leaving 9 bases unmatched. The CDR3 reads CASSFIGGEDQPQHF. As DNA, the CDR3 is TGTGCCAGCAGTTTTATAGGGGGCGAGGACCAGCCCCAGCATTTT.

J is TRBJ1-1 and V is TRBV19; D not resolved. CDR1 LNHDA and CDR2 SQIVND come from the germline V gene (reference sequence). The V gene lost 3 bases and the J gene lost 1 base, with 18 bases spanning the gap. The length of the CDR3 is 17 residues. CDR3 coding DNA: TGTGCCAGTAGTATCCGGTTTCCAGGCAGGTCGAACACTGAAGCTTTCTTT. Its protein is CASSIRFPGRSNTEAFF.

This chain links TRBV27 with TRBJ2-7; 9 nucleotides align to TRBD1. V lost 5 bases, J lost 3 bases, and 11 bases stayed unmatched. CDR1 and CDR2 from the germline V gene are MNHEY and SMNVEV (reference sequence). This CDR3 region has 16 residues. The CDR3 is CASSPITGTGLYEQYF. CDR3 nucleotides: TGTGCCAGCAGTCCGATTACCGGGACAGGGCTCTACGAGCAGTACTTC.

This chain uses TRBV18 with TRBJ2-3; the D gene is possibly TRBD1 (5 bases). Trimming cost V 7 bases and J 2 bases, with 13 bases left between them. CDR3 size: 14 residues. Germline V gene data show CDR1 as KGHSH and CDR2 as LQKENI. The CDR3 spells CASWFGQYTDTQYF. CDR3 sequence (DNA): TGTGCCAGCTGGTTTGGACAATACACAGATACGCAGTATTTT.

The genes are TRBV7-6 and TRBJ2-2; D remains ambiguous. Germline CDR1 reads SGHVS; CDR2 reads FNYEAQ. V dropped 6 bases and J dropped 6 bases, with 11 bases sitting between them. CDR3 size: 13 residues. The CDR3 loop reads CASSHFSAGELFF. CDR3 bases: TGTGCCAGCAGTCATTTTTCGGCCGGGGAGCTGTTTTTT.

The chain couples TRBV12-3 or TRBV12-4 to TRBJ1-2; TRBD1 matches at 8 bases. This CDR3 has 13 amino acids. Trimming at V came to 7 bases and at J to 5 bases, leaving 6 bases not matched to a gene. Written as DNA, the CDR3 is TGTGCCAGCAATGACCGGACAGGGTATGGCTACACCTTC. Its protein is CASNDRTGYGYTF.

CDR3 coding DNA: TGTGCCAGCAGCTTAAATAGGGGAGAGACCCAGTACTTC. Translating gives CASSLNRGETQYF. The chain has TRBV13 and TRBJ2-5; weak D call: TRBD1 (5 bases). The germline V and J ends were trimmed by 2 bases and 4 bases, with 8 bases remaining between them. The CDR3 extends over 13 amino acids. In germline, CDR1 is PRHDT, CDR2 FYEKMQ (reference sequence). Full variable domain (remainder filled in from reference TRBV13 and TRBJ2-5): AAGVIQSPRHLIKEKRETATLKCYPIPRHDTVYWYQQGPGQDPQFLISFYEKMQSDKGSIPDRFSAQQFSDYHSELNMSSLELGDSALYFCASSLNRGETQYFGPGTRLLVL.

The rearrangement links TRBV18 to TRBJ1-5, with D possibly TRBD1 on 5 matching bases. V dropped 0 bases and J dropped 9 bases, with 15 bases sitting between them. Looked up from germline, CDR1 is KGHSH and CDR2 is LQKENI. The CDR3 spans 15 residues. In nucleotides, the CDR3 is TGTGCCAGCTCACCACCTCAAGGCAGGCAGGGGCCCCAGCATTTT. Its protein product is CASSPPQGRQGPQHF.

The V and J genes are TRBV28 and TRBJ2-7; TRBD1 matches at 10 bases. Per germline, CDR1 MDHEN and CDR2 SYDVKM. V gave up 3 bases and J gave up 2 bases; unmatched junction bases: 4. The CDR3 is 15 amino acids. CDR3 nucleotides: TGTGCCAGCAGTTTTGGGGGACAGGGGCCCTACGAGCAGTACTTC. Amino acids: CASSFGGQGPYEQYF.

The chain joins TRBV11-2 to TRBJ2-2; D gene unclear. The CDR3 runs 12 residues. Looked up from germline, CDR1 is SGHAT and CDR2 is FQNNGV. Between the trimmed V and J ends, which lost 6 bases and 4 bases, there was a span of 6 bases. The CDR3 DNA sequence: TGTGCCAGCAGACTACGCACCGGGGAGCTGTTTTTT. Its protein product is CASRLRTGELFF.

This clone showed up just once. The chain uses TRBV19 and TRBJ1-2, with 7 bases that match TRBD1. Germline CDR1 reads LNHDA; CDR2 reads SQIVND (reference sequence). The CDR3 loop spans 16 amino acids. J was trimmed by 8 bases and V by 9 bases; bases with no gene match: 21. In DNA, the CDR3 is TGTGCCAGCAAAGCTCAACCAACAGGGGAAGTGAAAGGCTACACCTTC. Protein: CASKAQPTGEVKGYTF.

CDR3 nucleotide sequence: TGTGCCAGTAGTATAGGCCCAGGGCTTAACTATGGCTACACCTTC. Amino acid sequence: CASSIGPGLNYGYTF. The V gene is TRBV19, the J gene TRBJ1-2, with TRBD1 as a possible D gene (5 bases). The CDR3 is 15 amino acids. The V and J ends lost 1 base and 1 base respectively, with 10 bases between them. Germline V gene sequence: CDR1 LNHDA, CDR2 SQIVND (reference sequence). Based on the CDR3 plus reference TRBV19 and TRBJ1-2, the full variable domain is DGGITQSPKYLFRKEGQNVTLSCEQNLNHDAMYWYRQDPGQGLRLIYYSQIVNDFQKGDIAEGYSVSREKKESFPLTVTSAQKNPTAFYLCASSIGPGLNYGYTFGSGTRLTVV.

This clone was seen just once. This chain uses TRBV12-5 with TRBJ1-1, with 9 bases fitting TRBD1. Germline trimming cut 6 bases from V and 6 bases from J; bases unmatched to any gene: 5. The CDR3 has 13 amino acids. The germline gives CDR1 LGHNT, CDR2 FRNRAP. Here the CDR3 DNA reads TGTGCTAGTGGGGGACAGGGTTGGGCTGAAGCTTTCTTT. Protein product: CASGGQGWAEAFF.

This chain links TRBV7-3 with TRBJ2-6, with D perhaps TRBD1 (5 bases). The germline V gene encodes CDR1 SGHTA and CDR2 FQGTGA. The CDR3 contains 16 residues. Deletions cut 5 bases from V and 2 bases from J, with 13 bases between. The CDR3: CASSALGATGANVLTF. The CDR3 nucleotides read TGTGCCAGCAGCGCCCTTGGGGCCACTGGGGCCAACGTCCTGACTTTC. The complete variable domain, with remaining parts taken from reference TRBV7-3 and TRBJ2-6, reads GAGVSQTPSNKVTEKGKYVELRCDPISGHTALYWYRQSLGQGPEFLIYFQGTGAADDSGLPNDRFFAVRPEGSVSTLKIQRTERGDSAVYLCASSALGATGANVLTFGAGSRLTVL.

This clone showed up many times. The V and J genes are TRBV5-1 and TRBJ1-6; 9 nucleotides line up with TRBD1. With 4 bases clipped from V and 6 bases from J, the junction kept 8 bases outside the gene matches. CDR1 and CDR2 from the germline V gene are SGHRS and YFSETQ. The CDR3 extends over 16 amino acids. Written as DNA, the CDR3 is TGCGCCAGCAGCCGGACAGGGGAAATCGGTAATTCACCCCTCCACTTT. Translated, it gives CASSRTGEIGNSPLHF.

The rearrangement links TRBV9 to TRBJ1-1; D perhaps matches TRBD1 (5 bases). Germline assignment: CDR1 SGDLS and CDR2 YYNGEE. V shed 4 bases and J shed 1 base, with 11 bases lying between them. The length of the CDR3 is 14 residues. CDR3 nucleotides: TGTGCCAGCAGCCTTGTTACAGGGAACACTGAAGCTTTCTTT. The encoded protein is CASSLVTGNTEAFF.

This chain links TRBV7-3 with TRBJ2-1; D remains ambiguous. Germline loops: CDR1 SGHTA, CDR2 FQGTGA. The CDR3 consists of 14 residues. Trimming cost V 2 bases and J 5 bases, with 10 bases left between them. This chain's CDR3 is CASSLALENNEQFF. The CDR3 nucleotides read TGTGCCAGCAGCTTAGCGCTGGAGAACAATGAGCAGTTCTTC.

CDR3 region: CASSLKRVSGELFF. The CDR3 DNA is TGTGCCAGCAGTTTAAAGCGGGTCTCCGGGGAGCTGTTTTTT. The V and J genes are TRBV27 and TRBJ2-2; maybe TRBD2 (6 bases). V lost 2 bases and J lost 6, with 10 bases in between. In germline, CDR1 is MNHEY, CDR2 SMNVEV (reference sequence). The CDR3 runs 14 residues.

The chain is built from TRBV3-1 (or the pseudogene TRBV3-2) and TRBJ2-7, with TRBD1 matching 9 bases. Germline V gene data show CDR1 as LGHDT and CDR2 as YNNKEL (reference sequence). This CDR3 contains 14 residues. V shed 5 bases, J shed 2 bases, and the junction held 4 bases outside the gene matches. The CDR3 nucleotides read TGTGCCAGCAGCTCAGGACAGGGGACCTACGAGCAGTACTTC. Protein: CASSSGQGTYEQYF.

J is TRBJ2-5 and V is TRBV3-1 (or the pseudogene TRBV3-2), with D possibly TRBD1 on 5 matching bases. Trimming took 3 bases from V and 5 from J, leaving 16 bases between them. This CDR3 contains 15 residues. Looked up from germline, CDR1 is LGHDT and CDR2 is YNNKEL (reference sequence). The CDR3 region is CASSQAGSGWETQYF. The CDR3 nucleotides read TGTGCCAGCAGCCAGGCAGGGTCTGGGTGGGAGACCCAGTACTTC.

This chain links TRBV27 with TRBJ2-1; 8 bases agree with TRBD2. Germline lookup yields CDR1 MNHEY and CDR2 SMNVEV (reference sequence). The CDR3 contains 16 residues. V lost 3 bases and J lost 7; bases outside the gene matches: 11. The CDR3 here is CASSFISGVLGNEQFF. Here the CDR3 DNA reads TGTGCCAGCAGTTTTATTAGCGGGGTATTGGGAAATGAGCAGTTCTTC.

V is TRBV23-1 and J is TRBJ2-7, with no clear D. TRBV23-1 has ORF status, its function being uncertain. Trimming left V 3 bases short and J 0 bases short, with 15 bases between. The CDR3 runs to 16 residues. This chain's CDR3 is CASSQRYTVISYEQYF. DNA of the CDR3: TGCGCCAGCAGTCAGCGATATACAGTTATCTCCTACGAGCAGTACTTC.

The chain employs TRBV19 and TRBJ2-2; a possible D gene is TRBD1 (6 bases). V dropped 0 bases and J dropped 4 bases, with 21 bases sitting between them. CDR1 and CDR2 from the germline V gene are LNHDA and SQIVND (reference sequence). The CDR3 has 19 amino acids. The CDR3 bases are TGTGCCAGTAGTATAGATCTATGGATTGCGGACAGATTCACCGGGGAGCTGTTTTTT. It encodes CASSIDLWIADRFTGELFF.

The chain links TRBV28 to TRBJ1-3, with 7 bases that match TRBD1. CDR3 length equals 15 residues. Germline-derived CDR1 and CDR2 are MDHEN and SYDVKM. V gave up 3 bases and J gave up 8 bases; unmatched junction bases: 10. The CDR3 DNA follows: TGTGCCAGCAGTTTTGACGGCAGGGGGGCTGACACCATATATTTT. It yields the protein CASSFDGRGADTIYF.

The CDR3 region is CASSVFRGGGETRSPTDTQYF. CDR3 DNA sequence: TGTGCCAGCAGCGTATTTAGGGGAGGGGGGGAGACTAGGTCCCCCACAGATACGCAGTATTTT. V gene TRBV9 combines with J gene TRBJ2-3, with D perhaps TRBD2 (7 bases). Deletions cut 1 base from V and 2 bases from J, with 29 bases between. Germline CDR1 reads SGDLS; CDR2 reads YYNGEE. The CDR3 has 21 amino acids.

V gene TRBV5-1 combines with J gene TRBJ1-1; possible D gene TRBD1, 5 bases. Trimming shortened V by 0 bases and J by 0 bases, and 9 bases separated the two germline ends. CDR3 length: 15 residues. The V gene's germline CDR1 is SGHRS and CDR2 YFSETQ. CDR3 sequence reads: CASSLVGGMNTEAFF. CDR3 DNA: TGCGCCAGCAGCTTGGTGGGGGGAATGAACACTGAAGCTTTCTTT. Combining the CDR3 with reference TRBV5-1 and TRBJ1-1 gives the whole variable domain KAGVTQTPRYLIKTRGQQVTLSCSPISGHRSVSWYQQTPGQGLQFLFEYFSETQRNKGNFPGRFSGRQFSNSRSEMNVSTLELGDSALYLCASSLVGGMNTEAFFGQGTRLTVV.

The chain uses TRBV19 and TRBJ2-7, with D possibly matching TRBD1 (5 bases). Trimming left V 3 bases short and J 2 bases short, with 14 bases between. This CDR3 region has 15 residues. Germline V gene lookup returns CDR1 LNHDA and CDR2 SQIVND (reference sequence). Written as DNA, the CDR3 is TGTGCCAGTAGTATCGGGCAGGGTGCGACCTACGAGCAGTACTTC. This gives the protein CASSIGQGATYEQYF.

V is TRBV5-6 and J is TRBJ2-5, with a possible D match to TRBD2 (5 bases). Germline V gives CDR1 SGHDT, CDR2 YYEEEE. The CDR3 loop spans 12 amino acids. Trimming took off 5 bases at V and 6 bases at J, with 11 bases between the two ends. CDR3 nucleotide sequence: TGTGCCAGCAGTAGGACGGGGAAGACCCAGTACTTC. Translation gives CASSRTGKTQYF. The full variable domain, with the rest looked up from reference TRBV5-6 and TRBJ2-5, is DAGVTQSPTHLIKTRGQQVTLRCSPKSGHDTVSWYQQALGQGPQFIFQYYEEEERQRGNFPDRFSGHQFPNYSSELNVNALLLGDSALYLCASSRTGKTQYFGPGTRLLVL.

The genes are TRBV3-1 (or the pseudogene TRBV3-2) and TRBJ2-7; TRBD2 is a possible D gene (5 bases). In germline, CDR1 is LGHDT, CDR2 YNNKEL (reference sequence). Trimming shortened V by 6 bases and J by 1 base, and 10 bases separated the two germline ends. CDR3 length: 13 amino acids. CDR3 DNA sequence: TGTGCCAGCAGTCAAAGGAGGTCCTACGAGCAGTACTTC. This codes for CASSQRRSYEQYF.

The CDR3 nucleotides are TGTGCCAGCAGCTCCCCGGTCACCTACAATGAGCAGTTCTTC. This gives the protein CASSSPVTYNEQFF. J is TRBJ2-1 and V is TRBV7-2; no definite D call. The CDR3 is 14 amino acids. The V end was cut by 4 bases, the J end by 2 bases, with 9 bases between. Germline lookup yields CDR1 SGHTA and CDR2 FQGNSA.

The rearrangement links TRBV6-5 to TRBJ2-1; TRBD2 agrees at 14 bases. Trimming cost V 4 bases and J 10 bases; bases outside gene matches: 3. Germline V gives CDR1 MNHEY, CDR2 SVGAGI. The CDR3 loop spans 14 amino acids. The CDR3 is CASSSRTSGGEQFF. For the CDR3, the DNA is TGTGCCAGCAGTTCCCGGACTAGCGGGGGGGAGCAGTTCTTC.

The chain has TRBV2 and TRBJ1-1; D is possibly TRBD1 (5 bases). This CDR3 is 14 amino acids long. Germline values: CDR1 SNHLY, CDR2 FYNNEI. V was clipped by 0 bases and J by 9 bases, with 14 bases between them. The CDR3 DNA is TGTGCCAGCAGTGAAGCCATCCGGGGGGATAAAGCTTTCTTT. Amino acid sequence: CASSEAIRGDKAFF.